This T cell receptor beta chain was sequenced for a study of T cells in Graves' hyperthyroidism and ophthalmopathy. Amplification targeted TCR beta CDR3 regions from RNA transcripts. The study used the HTBI primer set for a first-round RT-PCR of the TCR CDR3. TCRdb reanalysed the multiplex PCR reads using MiXCR and keeps one entry per CDR3 protein. Of about 570,000 distinct CDR3 sequences listed, around 15% are singletons. This TCR was sampled from a woman in her thirties or forties with Graves' hyperthyroidism. Material for sequencing was blood.

The CDR3 loop reads CASSYLIGATNEKLFF. CDR3 nucleotide sequence: TGTGCCAGCAGTTACTTGATCGGGGCAACTAATGAAAAACTGTTTTTT. The chain links TRBV6-5 to TRBJ1-4, with D uncertain. The V gene's germline CDR1 is MNHEY and CDR2 SVGAGI. Trimming stripped 1 base from V and 0 bases from J, with 9 bases between. The CDR3 is made up of 16 amino acids.